This is a list of T cell receptor beta chains from one sample in a study of blood T cell repertoires in COVID-19. Here immunoSEQ multiplex PCR was the method, and the copy in TCRdb shows in-frame clones only, minus some. In the table there are 200,000 to 300,000 clones, about 87% of which are singletons. Specimen: peripheral blood. The source is a woman in her 70s with active or convalescent COVID-19. CDR3s include the opening cysteine and the closing phenylalanine or tryptophan. A D gene is named only where the DNA matches it firmly. For some rows the clone size is stated as once, few or many, or as a class when expanded; others skip it.

D	J	size	V	CDR3	DNA
NA	TRBJ1-2	NA	TRBV7-6	CASSSDPGGYNYGYTF	TGTGCCAGCAGCTCAGACCCGGGAGGTTATAACTATGGCTACACCTTC
NA	TRBJ1-1	NA	TRBV4-3	CASSQTIPVNTEAFF	TGCGCCAGCAGCCAAACTATACCGGTGAACACTGAAGCTTTCTTT
NA	TRBJ1-1	NA	TRBV10-3	CATRPATGGLNTEAFF	TGTGCCACCCGGCCGGCGACAGGAGGTCTGAACACTGAAGCTTTCTTT
TRBD1	TRBJ2-7	NA	TRBV11-3	CASSSRDRTNYEQYF	TGTGCCAGCAGCTCTAGGGACAGGACTAACTACGAGCAGTACTTC
NA	TRBJ1-2	NA	TRBV29-1	CSAPGRFGVGGNYGYTF	TGCAGCGCCCCGGGGAGGTTCGGGGTGGGTGGTAACTATGGCTACACCTTC
NA	TRBJ1-1	NA	TRBV6-2/TRBV6-3	CASSYRNTEAFF	TGTGCCAGCAGTTACCGGAACACTGAAGCTTTCTTT
NA	TRBJ1-1	NA	TRBV10-2	CACSLGGTEAFF	TGCGCCTGCAGTCTGGGGGGGACTGAAGCTTTCTTT
TRBD1	TRBJ1-2	NA	TRBV19	CASSPNRDSLYGYTF	TGTGCCAGTAGTCCTAACCGGGACAGCCTTTATGGCTACACCTTC
NA	TRBJ2-7	NA	TRBV5-1	CASSLVQGSYEQYF	TGCGCCAGCAGCTTGGTCCAGGGCTCCTACGAGCAGTACTTC
NA	TRBJ1-2	NA	TRBV9	CASSVSRGSDGYTF	TGTGCCAGCAGCGTCTCGCGCGGGTCCGATGGCTACACCTTC
NA	TRBJ1-3	NA	TRBV12-5	CASGLTPNGNTIYF	TGTGCTAGTGGTCTAACCCCGAATGGAAACACCATATATTTT
TRBD1	TRBJ1-4	NA	TRBV5-1	CASSLQGASEKLFF	TGCGCCAGCAGCTTGCAGGGGGCCAGTGAAAAACTGTTTTTT
TRBD1	TRBJ2-7	NA	TRBV9	CASSVAVAGGIYEQYF	TGTGCCAGCAGCGTAGCTGTGGCAGGGGGTATCTACGAGCAGTACTTC
NA	TRBJ2-5	NA	TRBV7-2	CASSSAGPLGSDQYF	TGTGCCAGCAGCTCAGCAGGGCCCTTGGGTAGCGACCAGTACTTC
TRBD1	TRBJ2-2	NA	TRBV18	CASSPPGQGSTGELFF	TGTGCCAGCTCACCACCGGGACAGGGAAGCACCGGGGAGCTGTTTTTT
NA	TRBJ1-5	NA	TRBV19	CASSPGEGENQPQHF	TGTGCCAGTAGCCCCGGGGAGGGAGAGAATCAGCCCCAGCATTTT
NA	TRBJ1-1	NA	TRBV5-4	CASSLDGTNMNTEAFF	TGTGCCAGCAGCTTGGATGGGACAAATATGAACACTGAAGCTTTCTTT
NA	TRBJ2-1	NA	TRBV5-1	CASSLDSGFNNEQFF	TGCGCCAGCAGCTTGGACTCAGGTTTTAACAATGAGCAGTTCTTC
NA	TRBJ2-1	NA	TRBV21-1	CASSKEDRQNEQFF	TGTGCCAGCAGCAAAGAGGACAGACAGAATGAGCAGTTCTTC
NA	TRBJ1-4	NA	TRBV20-1	CSALAPGKLFF	TGCAGTGCTCTAGCCCCGGGGAAACTGTTTTTT
NA	TRBJ2-1	NA	TRBV19	CASSYPGSSYNEQFF	TGTGCCAGTAGTTACCCGGGTAGCTCCTACAATGAGCAGTTCTTC
NA	TRBJ2-5	NA	TRBV13	CASSPRQGTIQETQYF	TGTGCCAGCAGCCCTCGCCAGGGGACCATCCAAGAGACCCAGTACTTC
TRBD2	TRBJ2-7	NA	TRBV9	CASSVSGAGYEQYF	TGTGCCAGCAGCGTTAGCGGGGCGGGATACGAGCAGTACTTC
NA	TRBJ1-2	NA	TRBV19	CASSIGGDHGYTF	TGTGCCAGTAGTATCGGGGGGGATCATGGCTACACCTTC
NA	TRBJ1-4	NA	TRBV25-1	CASGGQVNEKLFF	TGTGCCAGCGGAGGGCAGGTTAATGAAAAACTGTTTTTT
NA	TRBJ1-2	NA	TRBV29-1	CSVLRERSGYTF	TGCAGCGTACTGAGGGAAAGGTCTGGCTACACCTTC
TRBD1	TRBJ1-2	NA	TRBV7-9	CASSLGGSSYGYTF	TGTGCCAGCAGTTTAGGGGGCTCTAGCTATGGCTACACCTTC
NA	TRBJ2-7	NA	TRBV12-3/TRBV12-4	CASMGQIYEQYF	TGTGCCAGCATGGGGCAGATCTACGAGCAGTACTTC
NA	TRBJ2-3	few	TRBV7-2	CASSLSVTDTQYF	TGTGCCAGCAGCTTATCTGTCACAGATACGCAGTATTTT
NA	TRBJ2-3	once	TRBV5-1	CASSFRSPQSTDTQYF	TGCGCCAGCAGCTTCAGGTCCCCACAGTCGACAGATACGCAGTATTTT
TRBD1	TRBJ2-3	NA	TRBV5-1	CASSAQGADTQYF	TGCGCCAGCAGCGCCCAGGGGGCAGATACGCAGTATTTT
NA	TRBJ1-1	once	TRBV4-3	CASSQVAGNTEAFF	TGCGCCAGCAGCCAAGTCGCGGGGAACACTGAAGCTTTCTTT
TRBD1	TRBJ1-5	NA	TRBV6-5	CASSSGQGGNQPQHF	TGTGCCAGCAGTTCTGGACAGGGCGGGAATCAGCCCCAGCATTTT
NA	TRBJ1-2	NA	TRBV20-1	CSASRRDYGYTF	TGCAGTGCCAGTAGGCGGGACTATGGCTACACCTTC
TRBD1	TRBJ1-1	NA	TRBV4-3	CASSHRTGGNTEAFF	TGCGCCAGCAGCCATCGGACAGGGGGAAACACTGAAGCTTTCTTT
TRBD2	TRBJ2-3	NA	TRBV5-4	CAMPPTSGPSTSTDTQYF	TGTGCCATGCCTCCTACTAGCGGACCCAGTACTAGCACAGATACGCAGTATTTT
NA	TRBJ1-2	few	TRBV2	CASSAAGRMGGYTF	TGTGCCAGCAGTGCGGCAGGCCGGATGGGTGGCTACACCTTC
NA	TRBJ1-2	NA	TRBV20-1	CSASLKLPRDGYTF	TGCAGTGCTAGTTTGAAGCTCCCGAGAGATGGCTACACCTTC
TRBD1	TRBJ1-6	NA	TRBV3-1/TRBV3-2	CASSQMTGRNSPLHF	TGTGCCAGCAGCCAAATGACAGGGAGGAATTCACCCCTCCACTTT
NA	TRBJ1-6	NA	TRBV20-1	CSASRRKGGFDSPLHF	TGCAGTGCTAGTCGACGAAAAGGAGGCTTCGATTCACCCCTCCACTTT
TRBD1	TRBJ1-4	few	TRBV19	CASSLGQTNEKLFF	TGTGCCAGTAGTTTGGGACAGACTAATGAAAAACTGTTTTTT
NA	TRBJ2-1	NA	TRBV9	CASPWRGDRDYNEQFF	TGTGCCAGTCCCTGGCGGGGGGACAGGGACTACAATGAGCAGTTCTTC
NA	TRBJ2-3	NA	TRBV19	CASSTGVAQYF	TGTGCCAGTAGTACGGGAGTCGCGCAGTATTTT
TRBD2	TRBJ2-7	NA	TRBV14	CACGMVPGGEQYF	TGTGCCTGCGGGATGGTTCCGGGGGGAGAGCAGTACTTC
TRBD2	TRBJ2-3	once	TRBV9	CASSVASGSGATDTQYF	TGTGCCAGCAGCGTAGCTTCGGGTAGCGGGGCCACAGATACGCAGTATTTT
NA	TRBJ2-3	NA	TRBV24-1	CATGGGGTDTQYF	TGTGCCACCGGAGGGGGGGGCACAGATACGCAGTATTTT
TRBD1	TRBJ2-3	NA	TRBV6-5	CASSWGTGTGRDTQYF	TGTGCCAGCAGTTGGGGGACCGGGACAGGGAGAGATACGCAGTATTTT
NA	TRBJ2-3	NA	TRBV14	CASSQGLQVSGDTQYF	TGTGCCAGCAGCCAAGGTTTGCAGGTATCAGGAGATACGCAGTATTTT
TRBD1	TRBJ1-1	NA	TRBV9	CASSAYDRETEAFF	TGTGCCAGCAGCGCGTACGACAGGGAAACTGAAGCTTTCTTT
NA	TRBJ2-7	NA	TRBV19	CASSISGVSLGYEQYF	TGTGCCAGTAGTATTTCAGGGGTGAGTTTGGGCTACGAGCAGTACTTC
NA	TRBJ2-2	NA	TRBV28	CASKRANTGELFF	TGTGCCAGCAAACGGGCGAACACCGGGGAGCTGTTTTTT
TRBD2	TRBJ2-7	NA	TRBV4-1	CASSFLWAGEEQYF	TGCGCCAGCAGCTTCCTTTGGGCGGGGGAGGAGCAGTACTTC
NA	TRBJ1-1	NA	TRBV4-2	CASSTDRAGLEAFF	TGTGCCAGCAGCACCGACAGAGCAGGGCTTGAAGCTTTCTTT
NA	TRBJ1-4	once	TRBV5-8	CASNREGRGEKLFF	TGTGCCAGCAACCGGGAGGGCCGGGGTGAAAAACTGTTTTTT
NA	TRBJ1-3	NA	TRBV21-1	CASSKVGGSGNTIYF	TGTGCCAGCAGCAAAGTTGGCGGCTCTGGAAACACCATATATTTT
NA	TRBJ2-1	NA	TRBV24-1	CATSRGGPPEGEQFF	TGTGCCACCAGTAGGGGTGGACCACCGGAGGGTGAGCAGTTCTTC